A single TCR beta chain is shown here with its context. Germline CDR1 SGHNT, CDR2 YYREEE (reference sequence). The CDR3 loop spans 13 amino acids. V dropped 3 bases and J dropped 4 bases, with 10 bases sitting between them. This sample is part of a study of radiotherapy plus CTLA-4 blockade in lung cancer. Assay: immunoSEQ multiplex PCR; the TCRdb copy retains only in-frame clones and omits some. The sample comprises 70,000 to 90,000 clones, about 80% of which are singletons, and under 9% rests with the top ten. The receptor's source is a human donor with non-small cell lung cancer who had a complete response to radiotherapy plus ipilimumab. The chain couples TRBV5-4 to TRBJ1-2; no firm D call. The input for sequencing was peripheral blood, taken from a patient treated with radiotherapy plus ipilimumab. The CDR3 region has the DNA TGTGCCAGCAGCTCAGGACTCAGCTATGGCTACACCTTC. Protein sequence: CASSSGLSYGYTF.